This T cell receptor (beta chain) came from a study of blood T cell repertoires in COVID-19. Study-wide background: There were acute and convalescent COVID-19 samples, and they came from the United States, Italy and Spain. T cells, B-cell-depleted T cells, or PBMCs provided the cDNA or gDNA that served as material.

TCRdb keeps only in-frame clones here, not all; method: immunoSEQ multiplex PCR. The data contain 150,000 to 200,000 clones, 65% to 85% of them singletons. V lost 2 bases and J lost 5, with 13 bases in between. This CDR3 comprises 14 residues. Looked up from germline, CDR1 is SGHRS and CDR2 is YFSETQ. This receptor was obtained from a woman aged 60 to 75 who had recovered from COVID-19. The sequenced sample consisted of PBMCs or T cells enriched from blood (not recorded which). The V and J genes are TRBV5-1 and TRBJ2-5, with a weak D call TRBD1 (6 bases). CDR3 protein: CASSFTGSGETQYF. The CDR3 DNA follows: TGCGCCAGCAGCTTCACAGGGTCTGGGGAGACCCAGTACTTC.